A selection of T cell receptor beta chains follows, all from one sample in a study of OX40 agonist ivuxolimab in advanced cancers. Assay used: immunoSEQ multiplex PCR; TCRdb lists only in-frame clones, some missing. The table has 82,000 or so clones, 85% seen once. The source was CD4+ or CD8+ T cells sorted from blood, collected in a trial of the OX40 agonist ivuxolimab. The source is an adult with an advanced solid tumor such as melanoma, head and neck, liver or kidney cancer. Each CDR3 is given with its conserved first and last residue. D genes are given only for firm matches. Expanded clones get a size class; other rows say once, few or many, or leave the size out.

j_gene	v_gene	d_gene	abundance	CDR3aa	CDR3nt
TRBJ1-2	TRBV4-3	NA	NA	CASSQAMGRSYGYTF	TGCGCCAGCAGCCAAGCCATGGGACGGAGCTATGGCTACACCTTC
TRBJ1-2	TRBV7-2	NA	NA	CASSPSSYRSNYGYTF	TGTGCCAGCAGCCCCTCCTCGTACAGGAGCAACTATGGCTACACCTTC
TRBJ2-7	TRBV15	TRBD1	few	CATSRGGQGPSYEQYF	TGTGCCACCAGCAGAGGGGGACAGGGGCCTTCCTACGAGCAGTACTTC
TRBJ2-2	TRBV7-6	NA	once	CASSPHTGELFF	TGTGCCAGCAGCCCCCACACCGGGGAGCTGTTTTTT
TRBJ1-5	TRBV28	NA	NA	CASGGQRSNQPQHF	TGTGCCAGCGGAGGACAGCGCTCCAATCAGCCCCAGCATTTT
TRBJ2-1	TRBV11-2	TRBD1	NA	CASSLGRRTGRNEQFF	TGTGCCAGCAGCTTAGGGAGACGGACAGGGCGGAATGAGCAGTTCTTC
TRBJ2-5	TRBV6-1	NA	NA	CASSEWGRETQYF	TGTGCCAGCAGTGAATGGGGAAGGGAGACCCAGTACTTC
TRBJ1-3	TRBV6-1	NA	NA	CASSRPGNTIYF	TGTGCCAGCAGTCGTCCGGGAAACACCATATATTTT
TRBJ2-3	TRBV19	TRBD1	NA	CASSIDRVDTDTQYF	TGTGCCAGTAGTATCGACAGGGTCGACACAGATACGCAGTATTTT
TRBJ2-2	TRBV6-5	NA	NA	CASRWGGRNTGELFF	TGTGCCAGCAGGTGGGGGGGCCGGAACACCGGGGAGCTGTTTTTT
TRBJ1-5	TRBV9	NA	few	CASSVESNQPQHF	TGTGCCAGCAGCGTAGAGAGCAATCAGCCCCAGCATTTT
TRBJ2-7	TRBV7-2	TRBD1	once	CASSLVPGQGSYEQYF	TGTGCCAGCAGCTTAGTCCCGGGACAGGGCTCCTACGAGCAGTACTTC
TRBJ2-7	TRBV5-1	TRBD2	NA	CASSRQRGGYEQYF	TGCGCCAGCAGCAGACAGCGGGGGGGCTACGAGCAGTACTTC
TRBJ1-2	TRBV7-2	NA	NA	CASSNRQSYGYTF	TGTGCCAGCAGCAATCGACAGAGCTATGGCTACACCTTC
TRBJ2-5	TRBV7-6	NA	NA	CASNSPMGGGETQYF	TGTGCCAGCAATTCCCCGATGGGGGGCGGGGAGACCCAGTACTTC
TRBJ2-7	TRBV7-2	NA	NA	CASSLTRISTYEQYF	TGTGCCAGCAGCCTCACAAGGATCTCCACCTACGAGCAGTACTTC
TRBJ2-7	TRBV10-3	NA	once	CAISDTRGEQYF	TGTGCCATCAGTGATACCAGAGGCGAGCAGTACTTC